The 17 T cell receptor beta chains below were found in one sample sequenced in a study of T-cell memory formation after mild COVID-19. From the 5' RACE reads, TCRdb called clonotypes with MiXCR, one entry per CDR3 protein. The data show 25,000 to 30,000 distinct CDR3 sequences, roughly a sixth seen once. The source material was PBMCs or a T cell subset sorted from them (not recorded which). The origin of the receptors is an adult who had mild COVID-19 (a few samples of this study predate the infection). Cell type and time point are not known.

Many counts were recorded for this clonotype. This chain joins TRBV5-1 and TRBJ1-2; D possibly corresponds to TRBD1 (6 bases). Germline CDR1 SGHRS, CDR2 YFSETQ. This CDR3 has 16 amino acids. V shed 0 bases and J shed 4 bases, with 16 bases lying between them. Here the CDR3 DNA reads TGCGCCAGCAGCTTGGGTCACCGGGACATCCTCTATGGCTACACCTTC. Translated: CASSLGHRDILYGYTF.

In this sample, this clonotype turned up many times. V usage is TRBV3-1 and J usage is TRBJ2-7; 7 bases map to TRBD2. Looked up from germline, CDR1 is LGHDT and CDR2 is YNNKEL (reference sequence). The CDR3 is made up of 15 amino acids. Trimming removed 0 bases from V and 2 bases from J; junction bases left unmatched: 4. The CDR3 loop reads CASSQDSSGTYEQYF. CDR3 coding DNA: TGTGCCAGCAGCCAAGATTCTAGCGGAACCTACGAGCAGTACTTC.

The chain carries TRBV12-3 or TRBV12-4 and TRBJ1-4, with TRBD1 identical over 8 bases. V was clipped by 5 bases and J by 8 bases; unmatched bases: 10. The CDR3 consists of 15 residues. The CDR3 here is CASSDMPGQEEKLFF. As DNA, the CDR3 is TGTGCCAGCAGTGACATGCCGGGACAGGAGGAAAAACTGTTTTTT.

This clonotype has at least ten counts. This chain uses TRBV14 with TRBJ1-1, with a tentative D call TRBD1 (5 bases). This CDR3 spans 17 amino acids. V was clipped by 5 bases and J by 0 bases, with 19 bases between them. Germline lookup yields CDR1 SGHDN and CDR2 FVKESK. CDR3 sequence reads: CASSSAPGPPLNTEAFF. CDR3 sequence (DNA): TGTGCCAGCAGCAGCGCACCAGGGCCCCCTTTGAACACTGAAGCTTTCTTT. The full variable domain, in which reference TRBV14 and TRBJ1-1 provide the parts outside the CDR3, is EAGVTQFPSHSVIEKGQTVTLRCDPISGHDNLYWYRRVMGKEIKFLLHFVKESKQDESGMPNNRFLAERTGGTYSTLKVQPAELEDSGVYFCASSSAPGPPLNTEAFFGQGTRLTVV.

In its sample, this clonotype was seen many times. The V and J genes are TRBV7-9 and TRBJ1-2, with TRBD1 as a possible D gene (5 bases). Trimming stripped 0 bases from V and 7 bases from J, with 12 bases between. The CDR3 is made up of 14 amino acids. The germline gives CDR1 SEHNR, CDR2 FQNEAQ (reference sequence). The DNA for the CDR3 is TGTGCCAGCAGCTTAGCATACGGGGGTTTTGGCTACACCTTC. The encoded protein is CASSLAYGGFGYTF.

This clonotype was detected many times. This chain uses TRBV11-2 with TRBJ2-2, with 12 bases that match TRBD2. CDR1 is SGHAT, CDR2 FQNNGV, per germline. This CDR3 spans 18 amino acids. J gave up 2 bases and V 1 base, and 5 bases lay outside the gene matches. This chain's CDR3 is CASSLAGLAGVNTGELFF. The DNA of the CDR3 is TGTGCCAGCAGCTTAGCGGGACTAGCGGGTGTTAACACCGGGGAGCTGTTTTTT.

The chain links TRBV4-1 to TRBJ2-5, with 7 bases aligning to TRBD1. Germline CDR1 and CDR2: MGHRA and YSYEKL. Trimming cost V 0 bases and J 1 base; bases outside gene matches: 8. There are 17 residues in the CDR3. This CDR3 is CASSQEEQGRTQETQYF. In DNA, the CDR3 is TGCGCCAGCAGCCAAGAGGAACAGGGGCGAACCCAAGAGACCCAGTACTTC.

This clonotype has a count of ten or more. This rearrangement joins TRBV6-5 to TRBJ1-1; no clear D gene. The length of the CDR3 is 16 residues. With 1 base removed from V and 1 base from J, the gap between germline ends came to 13 bases. Germline lookup yields CDR1 MNHEY and CDR2 SVGAGI. CDR3 sequence reads: CASSYYSETSNTEAFF. The CDR3 DNA sequence: TGTGCCAGCAGTTACTATTCTGAGACATCGAACACTGAAGCTTTCTTT.

This clonotype was counted many times. The chain carries TRBV20-1 and TRBJ2-7, with 9 positions matching TRBD1. The V and J ends lost 5 bases and 2 bases, in that order; junction bases with no gene match: 7. The length of the CDR3 is 14 residues. CDR1 and CDR2 (germline): DFQATT, SNEGSKA (reference sequence). This chain's CDR3 is CSAPPGQGTYEQYF. Written as DNA, the CDR3 is TGCAGTGCTCCCCCGGGACAGGGAACCTACGAGCAGTACTTC.

This clonotype was seen repeatedly, ten times or more. The chain uses TRBV7-9 and TRBJ2-5; D is uncertain. The CDR3 runs 14 residues. V lost 5 bases and J 1 base, leaving 11 bases between the germline ends. CDR1 and CDR2 from the germline V gene are SEHNR and FQNEAQ (reference sequence). CDR3 DNA sequence: TGTGCCAGCAGCCTCGGTGCAGGCCAAGAGACCCAGTACTTC. Translating it yields CASSLGAGQETQYF.

The sample holds many counts of this clonotype. This chain connects TRBV12-3 or TRBV12-4 to TRBJ2-4; D is ambiguous. Between the trimmed V and J ends, which lost 6 bases and 6 bases, there was a span of 12 bases. The CDR3 has 13 amino acids. CDR3 in amino acids: CASRKISGNIQYF. CDR3 bases: TGTGCCAGCAGAAAAATTTCGGGAAACATTCAGTACTTC.

This clonotype has a count of ten or more. V and J are TRBV5-1 and TRBJ2-1; perhaps TRBD1 as D (6 bases). The CDR3 covers 14 residues. V shed 4 bases and J shed 6 bases, with 14 bases lying between them. Germline V gene sequence: CDR1 SGHRS, CDR2 YFSETQ. The CDR3 loop reads CASSLQGRGNEQFF. The CDR3 DNA reads as TGCGCCAGCAGCCTACAGGGTCGGGGCAATGAGCAGTTCTTC.

This chain uses TRBV20-1 with TRBJ1-5, with 7 nucleotides matching TRBD1. This CDR3 spans 16 amino acids. From germline, CDR1 is DFQATT and CDR2 SNEGSKA (reference sequence). Trimming removed 1 base from V and 0 bases from J; junction bases left unmatched: 6. The CDR3 protein is CSARVRGTDSNQPQHF. Here the CDR3 DNA reads TGCAGTGCTAGAGTTAGAGGGACAGATAGCAATCAGCCCCAGCATTTT.

This clonotype was seen many times. V gene TRBV25-1 combines with J gene TRBJ1-4, with a tentative D call TRBD1 (5 bases). V was cut by 1 base and J by 10 bases, with 16 bases left in between. The CDR3 is made up of 15 amino acids. Germline assignment: CDR1 MGHDK and CDR2 SYGVNS. Written as DNA, the CDR3 is TGTGCCAGCAGTGAATCGGGGCCATCCGATGGAAAACTGTTTTTT. Translation: CASSESGPSDGKLFF.

There are many counts of this clonotype. J is TRBJ2-5 and V is TRBV3-1; TRBD2 agrees at 12 bases. The germline CDR1 and CDR2 sequences are LGHDT and YNNKEL (reference sequence). The CDR3 sequence is 16 residues long. V gave up 4 bases and J gave up 1 base; unmatched junction bases: 4. CDR3 loop: CASSPGLAGPQETQYF. For the CDR3, the DNA is TGTGCCAGCAGCCCCGGACTAGCGGGGCCCCAAGAGACCCAGTACTTC.

This clonotype was observed many times. The genes are TRBV27 and TRBJ2-7, with 7 nucleotides matching TRBD2. J was trimmed by 6 bases and V by 6 bases; bases with no gene match: 14. Germline V gene lookup returns CDR1 MNHEY and CDR2 SMNVEV (reference sequence). The CDR3 extends over 15 amino acids. The CDR3 bases are TGTGCCAGCAGCCCAAGTTTGGCGGGAGTAGGCGAGCAGTACTTC. Translated, it gives CASSPSLAGVGEQYF.

About this clonotype itself: This may be a read error: a much more frequent sequence differs by one nucleotide. The V call is TRBV20-1, the J call TRBJ1-4; D is undetermined. The germline V gene encodes CDR1 DFQATT and CDR2 SNEGSKA (reference sequence). V gave up 5 bases and J gave up 14 bases, with 21 bases separating them. CDR3 length equals 13 residues. CDR3 nucleotides: TGCAGTGCTCTATCCGGCAAGTCCCTCAGCCTGTTTTTT. Protein product: CSALSGKSLSLFF.